The next 22 T cell receptor beta chains were all read from a single sample in a study of shared T cell receptors in the human thymus. Libraries were prepared by immunoSEQ multiplex PCR; TCRdb keeps only in-frame clonotypes and omits some of them. Among about 660,000 clones listed, 88% were seen once. The sample was also reused in another study, on human thymus T cells.

The sequencing input was thymocytes. These receptors were obtained from a boy younger than two with a congenital heart defect.

This clone was seen just once. The J gene is TRBJ2-5, the V gene TRBV13, with 16 bases aligning to TRBD2. The CDR3 is made up of 19 amino acids. The ends lost 2 bases at V and 4 bases at J; junction bases unmatched: 10. Germline V gene sequence: CDR1 PRHDT, CDR2 FYEKMQ (reference sequence). This CDR3 is CASSLLGLAGGHRSETQYF. The CDR3 DNA follows: TGTGCCAGCAGCTTATTGGGACTAGCGGGAGGGCATAGGTCAGAGACCCAGTACTTC.

The chain employs TRBV30 and TRBJ1-3; 7 bases match TRBD1. J was trimmed by 0 bases and V by 1 base; bases with no gene match: 9. Germline V gene data show CDR1 as GTSNPN and CDR2 as SVGIG (reference sequence). The CDR3 totals 17 residues. This chain's CDR3 is CAWSGGDSPLSGNTIYF. The DNA for the CDR3 is TGTGCCTGGAGTGGCGGGGACAGTCCACTCTCTGGAAACACCATATATTTT.

The J gene is TRBJ2-7, the V gene TRBV7-2; a weak D match, TRBD2 (6 bases). Trimming removed 5 bases from V and 2 bases from J, with 16 bases in between. The CDR3 has 15 residues. Germline CDR1 and CDR2: SGHTA and FQGNSA. The CDR3 is CASSRGGNPPYEQYF. The DNA for the CDR3 is TGTGCCAGCAGCCGGGGCGGGAATCCCCCCTACGAGCAGTACTTC.

The V and J genes are TRBV7-3 and TRBJ2-1; 11 nucleotides agree with TRBD2. Germline V gives CDR1 SGHTA, CDR2 FQGTGA. V lost 0 bases to trimming and J lost 3 bases; unmatched junction nucleotides: 4. This CDR3 is 17 amino acids long. CDR3 amino acids: CASSLTVTSGVYNEQFF. The CDR3 DNA reads TGTGCCAGCAGCTTAACTGTGACTAGCGGGGTCTACAATGAGCAGTTCTTC. The whole variable domain, remainder taken from reference TRBV7-3 and TRBJ2-1, is GAGVSQTPSNKVTEKGKYVELRCDPISGHTALYWYRQSLGQGPEFLIYFQGTGAADDSGLPNDRFFAVRPEGSVSTLKIQRTERGDSAVYLCASSLTVTSGVYNEQFFGPGTRLTVL.

This clone was detected once. The V and J genes are TRBV7-3 and TRBJ2-5; D perhaps matches TRBD1 (6 bases). Germline V CDR1 and CDR2: SGHTA, FQGTGA. This CDR3 contains 15 residues. V shed 5 bases and J shed 1 base, with 14 bases lying between them. The CDR3 protein is CASSHQGRVQETQYF. The CDR3 DNA reads as TGTGCCAGCAGCCACCAGGGGCGGGTCCAAGAGACCCAGTACTTC.

The chain carries TRBV7-2 and TRBJ2-1; D remains ambiguous. The V gene's germline CDR1 is SGHTA and CDR2 FQGNSA. CDR3 length: 13 amino acids. V lost 1 base to trimming and J lost 3 bases, with 4 bases between them. In DNA, the CDR3 is TGTGCCAGCAGCTTAGTTCTCTACAATGAGCAGTTCTTC. Amino acid sequence: CASSLVLYNEQFF.

This chain uses TRBV27 with TRBJ1-2, with 11 bases matching TRBD1. The V segment lost 5 bases and the J segment 6 bases; nucleotides outside the gene matches: 11. CDR3 length: 16 amino acids. In germline, CDR1 is MNHEY, CDR2 SMNVEV (reference sequence). This CDR3 reads CASSPIRDRGADGYTF. The CDR3 coding sequence is TGTGCCAGCAGTCCGATCCGGGACAGGGGGGCAGATGGCTACACCTTC.

The chain joins TRBV30 to TRBJ2-1; TRBD2 matches at 12 bases. V was clipped by 3 bases and J by 0 bases; unmatched bases: 3. Germline V gene sequence: CDR1 GTSNPN, CDR2 SVGIG (reference sequence). CDR3 length: 16 amino acids. In nucleotides, the CDR3 is TGTGCCTGGAGGGGACTAGCGGGTTACTCCTACAATGAGCAGTTCTTC. Encoded protein: CAWRGLAGYSYNEQFF.

The chain carries TRBV18 and TRBJ2-1; TRBD2 matches 8 bases. The germline gives CDR1 KGHSH, CDR2 LQKENI. The CDR3 spans 15 residues. The V gene end was trimmed by 0 bases and the J gene end by 6 bases; junction bases not matched to a gene: 4. In nucleotides, the CDR3 is TGTGCCAGCTCACCACCAGCGGGAGAATGCAATGAGCAGTTCTTC. The encoded protein is CASSPPAGECNEQFF. Looking up the rest from reference TRBV18 and TRBJ2-1 gives the full variable domain: NAGVMQNPRHLVRRRGQEARLRCSPMKGHSHVYWYRQLPEEGLKFMVYLQKENIIDESGMPKERFSAEFPKEGPSILRIQQVVRGDSAAYFCASSPPAGECNEQFFGPGTRLTVL.

The CDR3 protein is CASSSLPPSGRAGGEQYF. The CDR3, as DNA: TGTGCCAGCAGCTCCCTCCCACCTAGCGGGAGGGCCGGTGGCGAGCAGTACTTC. The gene calls are TRBV7-8 and TRBJ2-7; 12 positions match TRBD2. V shed 4 bases and J 6 bases; nucleotides not matched to a gene: 16. The CDR3 consists of 18 residues. Germline V CDR1 and CDR2: SGHVS, FQNEAQ.

The V gene is TRBV30, the J gene TRBJ1-5; TRBD1 matches 10 bases. CDR1 and CDR2 (germline): GTSNPN, SVGIG (reference sequence). V trimming: 0 bases; J trimming: 0 bases; junction bases outside the gene matches: 14. The CDR3 contains 20 residues. CDR3 protein: CAWSVQTDRGIFHSNQPQHF. The CDR3 nucleotides are TGTGCCTGGAGTGTACAAACGGACAGGGGGATATTCCATAGCAATCAGCCCCAGCATTTT.

The V gene is TRBV4-3, the J gene TRBJ1-5, with TRBD1 as a possible D gene (6 bases). Per the germline V gene, CDR1 is LGHNA and CDR2 is YSLEER. The CDR3 has 17 amino acids. V gave up 0 bases and J gave up 2 bases, with 14 bases separating them. CDR3 residues: CASSQDNREPRNQPQHF. In DNA, the CDR3 is TGCGCCAGCAGCCAAGATAACAGGGAACCCCGCAATCAGCCCCAGCATTTT.

The chain carries TRBV18 and TRBJ2-1; 11 nucleotides line up with TRBD2. Trimming removed 1 base from V and 5 bases from J; junction bases left unmatched: 4. Germline assignment: CDR1 KGHSH and CDR2 LQKENI. CDR3 length: 16 residues. This CDR3 reads CASSPRTSGQNNEQFF. CDR3 nucleotide sequence: TGTGCCAGCTCACCACGGACTAGCGGGCAAAACAATGAGCAGTTCTTC.

The rearrangement links TRBV7-3 to TRBJ2-1; 8 nucleotides agree with TRBD2. V trimming: 5 bases; J trimming: 0 bases; junction bases outside the gene matches: 15. This CDR3 spans 19 amino acids. The germline V gene has CDR1 SGHTA and CDR2 FQGTGA. DNA of the CDR3: TGTGCCAGCAGCCCTAATCCAGGTAGCCTAGCGGGCTCCTACAATGAGCAGTTCTTC. Its protein product is CASSPNPGSLAGSYNEQFF.

This clone was recorded a few times. The V and J genes are TRBV21-1 and TRBJ2-1; the table's D call, TRBD2, has no DNA check behind it. TRBV21-1 is deemed a pseudogene. This CDR3 is built from 19 residues. The CDR3 DNA reads as TGTGCCAGCAGCAAAGGGGGACTGCGACTAGCCATCTCCCATGGTGAGCAGTTCTTC. It is translated as CASSKGGLRLAISHGEQFF.

In its sample, this clone was seen a few times. The CDR3 loop is CASSLCSGCVTEAFF. The CDR3 bases are TGTGCCAGCAGTTTATGTTCAGGGTGTGTGACTGAAGCTTTCTTT. The genes are TRBV27 and TRBJ1-1; D perhaps matches TRBD1 (5 bases). This CDR3 is 15 amino acids long. Trimming took 1 base from V and 5 from J, leaving 14 bases between them. Germline lookup yields CDR1 MNHEY and CDR2 SMNVEV (reference sequence).

The chain employs TRBV4-3 and TRBJ2-1, with 9 nucleotides matching TRBD2. Looked up from germline, CDR1 is LGHNA and CDR2 is YSLEER. Trimming cost V 0 bases and J 1 base; bases outside gene matches: 13. The CDR3 is 20 amino acids. The DNA for the CDR3 is TGCGCCAGCAGCCAAGATCCTGCGTTGAGCGGGAGGAGGTCCTACAATGAGCAGTTCTTC. It yields the protein CASSQDPALSGRRSYNEQFF.

The J gene is TRBJ2-7, the V gene TRBV11-2; 10 positions match TRBD2. The length of the CDR3 is 16 residues. Germline CDR1 is SGHAT and CDR2 is FQNNGV. Unmatched junction bases numbered 15, after V lost 8 bases and J lost 5 bases. CDR3 sequence (DNA): TGTGCCAGCCGAGGGGCCAGCGGGAGGGCCCTCCACGAGCAGTACTTC. Amino acid sequence: CASRGASGRALHEQYF.

The chain joins TRBV18 to TRBJ2-5; perhaps TRBD2 as D (6 bases). Germline CDR1 and CDR2: KGHSH and LQKENI. V lost 5 bases and J lost 1, with 14 bases in between. The CDR3 consists of 15 residues. The CDR3 nucleotides are TGTGCCAGCTCAGCCCCCCGGGGGACCCAAGAGACCCAGTACTTC. Its protein is CASSAPRGTQETQYF.

J is TRBJ1-5 and V is TRBV6-5; D unclear. From germline, CDR1 is MNHEY and CDR2 SVGAGI. Trimming took 4 bases from V and 1 from J, leaving 8 bases between them. The length of the CDR3 is 14 residues. This chain's CDR3 is CASSSRGSNQPQHF. The CDR3 nucleotides read TGTGCCAGCAGTTCTCGAGGGAGCAATCAGCCCCAGCATTTT.

The chain is built from TRBV7-9 and TRBJ2-7; TRBD2 agrees at 9 bases. J was trimmed by 0 bases and V by 0 bases; bases with no gene match: 3. From germline, CDR1 is SEHNR and CDR2 FQNEAQ (reference sequence). The CDR3 is 16 residues long. For the CDR3, the DNA is TGTGCCAGCAGCTTAGCGGGGACTAGCCTCTCCTACGAGCAGTACTTC. Translation: CASSLAGTSLSYEQYF.

This clone was detected only once. V gene TRBV29-1 combines with J gene TRBJ1-1, with a tentative D call TRBD1 (5 bases). Germline V lookup: CDR1 SQVTM, CDR2 ANQGSEA. Deletions cut 0 bases from V and 2 bases from J, with 13 bases between. The CDR3 contains 15 residues. CDR3 region: CSVEDRARANTEAFF. DNA of the CDR3: TGCAGCGTTGAAGATAGGGCCAGGGCCAACACTGAAGCTTTCTTT.